Sequencing of this T cell receptor beta chain was carried out in a study of regulatory T cells in long-lasting Graves disease. Ten or more counts support this clonotype. The germline CDR1 and CDR2 sequences are LNHNV and YYDKDF (reference sequence). The CDR3 covers 14 residues. V was cut by 1 base and J by 1 base, with 7 bases left in between. The TCR beta library used iRepertoire HTBI primers with Arm-PCR amplification of CDR3. Authors' methods: Samples collectively showed 62 TRBV and about 15 TRBJ segments. TCRdb reprocessed the multiplex PCR reads with MiXCR, giving one entry per CDR3 protein. The V and J calls here are based on TCRdb, not the publication. The sample lists roughly 320,000 distinct CDR3 sequences, 16% occurring once. Time point described: newly diagnosed GD, antithyroid drugs for less than 3 months. PBMC RNA served as the TCR library source. The same data also contributed to another study, on T cells in Graves' hyperthyroidism and ophthalmopathy. According to that study: Ophthalmopathy, as predicted by the model, came a median about six months after the prediction.

The V call is TRBV15, the J call TRBJ1-2, with D uncertain. The TCR sequence derives from a man aged 40-50 years with Graves disease. The specimen was peripheral blood mononuclear cells (PBMCs), collected at new diagnosis, from a patient treated with antithyroid drugs. The CDR3 DNA sequence: TGTGCCACCAGCAGAGGCAGCCATAACTATGGCTACACCTTC. Translation: CATSRGSHNYGYTF.